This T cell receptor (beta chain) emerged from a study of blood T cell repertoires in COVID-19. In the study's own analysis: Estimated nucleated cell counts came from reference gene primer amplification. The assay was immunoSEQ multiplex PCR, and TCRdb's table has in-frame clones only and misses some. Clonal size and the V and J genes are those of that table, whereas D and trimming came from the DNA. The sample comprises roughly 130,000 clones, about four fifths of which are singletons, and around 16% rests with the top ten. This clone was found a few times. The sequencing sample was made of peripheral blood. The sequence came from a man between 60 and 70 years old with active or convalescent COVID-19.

The CDR3 sequence is CAISEGQGNSPLHF. The CDR3 DNA is TGTGCCATCAGTGAGGGACAGGGGAATTCACCCCTCCACTTT. This chain connects TRBV10-3 to TRBJ1-6, with TRBD1 identical over 9 bases. Germline CDR1 is ENHRY and CDR2 is SYGVKD. The CDR3 loop spans 14 amino acids. V lost 2 bases, J lost 7 bases, and 0 bases stayed unmatched.